Listed below are T cell receptor beta chains from one sample, sequenced in a study of shared clonotypes between healthy human individuals. Sequenced by immunoSEQ multiplex PCR; TCRdb stores in-frame clones only, minus some. The sample lists 450,000 to 500,000 clones, 78% occurring once. Sequencing was carried out using PBMCs. The receptors shown here come from a woman in her forties in good health. Some clones in this sample may be carry-over from other donors' samples. Both conserved end residues are part of each CDR3. Each record gives: J gene, V gene, D gene, clone size, CDR3 protein, CDR3 DNA. D genes are given only for firm matches. Clone size is given for some rows only: seen once, a few or many times, or a class if the clone is expanded.

TRBJ2-7,TRBV5-1,.,.,CASSLGYPYEQYF,TGCGCCAGCAGCTTGGGGTACCCCTACGAGCAGTACTTC
TRBJ2-2,TRBV7-3,.,many,CASSLIGGNSGGELFF,TGTGCCAGCAGCTTAATTGGCGGGAATTCGGGCGGGGAGCTGTTTTTT
TRBJ2-7,TRBV21-1,.,.,CASSKVIFETSGSHEQYF,TGTGCCAGCAGCAAAGTAATCTTTGAGACTAGCGGGAGCCACGAGCAGTACTTC
TRBJ2-1,TRBV6-1,TRBD2,.,CASRSGTSGRNEQFF,TGTGCCAGCAGATCAGGGACTAGCGGGAGGAACGAGCAGTTCTTC
TRBJ2-5,TRBV21-1,.,.,CASSKAGGGAQYF,TGTGCCAGCAGCAAAGCAGGCGGTGGGGCCCAGTACTTC
TRBJ2-7,TRBV11-2,.,.,CASSFGVHEQYF,TGTGCCAGCAGCTTCGGAGTCCACGAGCAGTACTTC
TRBJ2-1,TRBV18,.,.,CASSPPGGTAYNEQFF,TGTGCCAGCTCACCACCGGGGGGGACAGCGTACAATGAGCAGTTCTTC
TRBJ1-1,TRBV2,.,few,CASSERGVTEAFF,TGTGCCAGCAGTGAAAGAGGGGTTACTGAAGCTTTCTTT
TRBJ1-1,TRBV5-1,TRBD1,.,CASSTGQGMNTEAFF,TGCGCCAGCAGCACTGGACAGGGGATGAACACTGAAGCTTTCTTT
TRBJ1-5,TRBV4-1,TRBD1,.,CASSRRTGPVSNQPQHF,TGCGCCAGCAGCCGACGGACAGGCCCGGTCAGCAATCAGCCCCAGCATTTT
TRBJ1-5,TRBV27,.,.,CASKAKGVSHSNQPQHF,TGTGCCAGCAAGGCCAAGGGGGTTTCTCATAGCAATCAGCCCCAGCATTTT
TRBJ2-1,TRBV11-2,TRBD1,.,CASSLELGSGGNNEQFF,TGTGCCAGCAGCTTAGAGTTAGGGTCAGGGGGAAACAATGAGCAGTTCTTC
TRBJ1-4,TRBV19,.,once,CASSIVGGFATNEKLFF,TGTGCCAGTAGTATAGTAGGAGGGTTTGCAACTAATGAAAAACTGTTTTTT
TRBJ2-5,TRBV2,TRBD2,.,CASETSGSAETQYF,TGTGCCAGCGAGACTAGCGGGAGTGCAGAGACCCAGTACTTC
TRBJ2-3,TRBV5-4,.,.,CASSLDYTDTQYF,TGTGCCAGCAGCTTGGATTACACAGATACGCAGTATTTT
TRBJ2-7,TRBV6-5,TRBD2,.,CASSYQGSGSTYEQYF,TGTGCCAGCAGTTACCAGGGTAGCGGGAGTACCTACGAGCAGTACTTC
TRBJ1-3,TRBV10-3,TRBD1,.,CAIRRGQGPSPSGNTIYF,TGTGCCATCAGACGGGGACAGGGCCCTTCGCCCTCTGGAAACACCATATATTTT
TRBJ2-3,TRBV5-1,TRBD1,.,CASTRGNDRVIKDTQYF,TGCGCCAGCACCCGAGGCAACGACAGGGTGATAAAAGATACGCAGTATTTT
TRBJ2-5,TRBV9,TRBD2,.,CASSPETSGETQYF,TGTGCCAGCAGCCCCGAGACTAGCGGAGAGACCCAGTACTTC
TRBJ1-2,TRBV28,.,.,CASSPPTGPYGYTF,TGTGCCAGCAGCCCTCCGACAGGTCCCTATGGCTACACCTTC
TRBJ2-3,TRBV5-5,TRBD2,.,CASSLEGLAGSTDTQYF,TGTGCCAGCAGCTTGGAGGGACTAGCGGGGTCCACAGATACGCAGTATTTT
TRBJ2-7,TRBV6-1,TRBD1,.,CASSEGTGGLGQYF,TGTGCCAGCAGTGAAGGGACAGGGGGTCTAGGGCAGTACTTC
TRBJ2-1,TRBV27,.,many,CASSPTLLDPYNEQFF,TGTGCCAGCAGTCCCACTCTCCTAGACCCCTACAATGAGCAGTTCTTC
TRBJ1-2,TRBV18,.,.,CASSPEQVYGYTF,TGTGCCAGCTCACCGGAACAGGTCTATGGCTACACCTTC
TRBJ2-2,TRBV10-3,TRBD2,.,CATGTSGSSGELFF,TGTGCCACGGGGACTAGCGGGAGTTCCGGGGAGCTGTTTTTT
TRBJ2-1,TRBV10-3,.,many,CAIIRAERNEQFF,TGTGCCATCATAAGGGCCGAGAGGAATGAGCAGTTCTTC
TRBJ2-2,TRBV15,.,few,CATSRDMREVGGELFF,TGTGCCACCAGCAGAGATATGAGGGAGGTTGGCGGGGAGCTGTTTTTT
TRBJ2-1,TRBV6-5,TRBD1,.,CASSYLQTGGEQFF,TGTGCCAGCAGTTACCTCCAGACAGGGGGGGAGCAGTTCTTC
TRBJ2-3,TRBV6-4,TRBD2,.,CASSISGGATDTQYF,TGTGCCAGCAGTATTAGCGGGGGGGCCACAGATACGCAGTATTTT
TRBJ2-7,TRBV10-3,TRBD2,.,CAISESSYGGSSEQYF,TGTGCCATCAGTGAGTCGAGTTATGGCGGGAGTTCCGAGCAGTACTTC
TRBJ2-2,TRBV2,.,.,CASREYDTGELFF,TGTGCCAGCAGGGAGTACGACACCGGGGAGCTGTTTTTT
TRBJ2-7,TRBV2,TRBD2,many,CASSDPGRWDSYEQYF,TGTGCCAGCAGTGACCCCGGGAGGTGGGACTCCTACGAGCAGTACTTC
TRBJ2-1,TRBV9,.,once,CASSGRSSYNEQFF,TGTGCCAGCAGCGGACGATCGTCCTACAATGAGCAGTTCTTC
TRBJ2-1,TRBV2,TRBD2,.,CASSRTSEQFF,TGTGCCAGCAGTAGGACTAGTGAGCAGTTCTTC
TRBJ1-2,TRBV10-1,.,few,CASSESGYTF,TGCGCCAGCAGTGAGAGTGGCTACACCTTC
TRBJ2-7,TRBV7-9,.,.,CASSLAHVGNYEQYF,TGTGCCAGCAGCTTAGCGCATGTGGGGAACTACGAGCAGTACTTC
TRBJ2-2,TRBV2,TRBD1,.,CASSEWDRGLGELFF,TGTGCCAGCAGTGAATGGGACAGGGGCCTCGGGGAGCTGTTTTTT
TRBJ1-5,TRBV7-8,.,many,CASSFSDGDQPQHF,TGTGCCAGCAGCTTCTCGGACGGAGATCAGCCCCAGCATTTT
TRBJ2-6,TRBV30,TRBD1,many,CAWGTDLSGANVLTF,TGTGCCTGGGGGACAGACCTCTCTGGGGCCAACGTCCTGACTTTC
TRBJ2-5,TRBV7-9,.,.,CASSSPLGETQYF,TGTGCCAGCAGCTCCCCCCTGGGAGAGACCCAGTACTTC
TRBJ1-2,TRBV6-1,.,few,CASSESAKNYGYTF,TGTGCCAGCAGTGAAAGTGCCAAGAACTATGGCTACACCTTC
TRBJ2-5,TRBV7-9,TRBD2,.,CASSGGPSGAEETQYF,TGTGCCAGCAGCGGGGGGCCTAGCGGGGCCGAAGAGACCCAGTACTTC
TRBJ2-7,TRBV10-1,TRBD1,.,CASGRQGLFYEQYF,TGCGCCAGCGGGAGACAGGGCCTTTTCTACGAGCAGTACTTC
TRBJ2-7,TRBV7-9,.,.,CASSLAVGRTDEQYF,TGTGCCAGCAGCTTAGCGGTTGGCAGAACAGACGAGCAGTACTTC
TRBJ1-1,TRBV7-2,.,.,CASSSSPGEYTEAFF,TGTGCCAGCAGCTCATCCCCCGGGGAGTACACTGAAGCTTTCTTT
TRBJ2-1,TRBV23-1,.,.,CASSLPEQFF,TGCGCCAGCAGTCTACCTGAGCAGTTCTTC
TRBJ2-7,TRBV5-1,.,.,CASSLVQGNYEQYF,TGCGCCAGCAGCTTAGTACAGGGCAACTACGAGCAGTACTTC
TRBJ2-7,TRBV4-3,.,.,CASSQAGAPNEQYF,TGCGCCAGCAGCCAAGCAGGGGCCCCCAACGAGCAGTACTTC
TRBJ2-2,TRBV6-4,.,.,CASGRGQGGELFF,TGTGCCAGCGGGAGAGGGCAGGGCGGGGAGCTGTTTTTT
TRBJ2-3,TRBV10-2,TRBD2,.,CASALLARLTDTQYF,TGCGCCAGCGCACTACTAGCGCGCTTGACAGATACGCAGTATTTT
TRBJ2-2,TRBV29-1,.,.,CSVTLAWTTGELFF,TGCAGCGTTACCCTAGCGTGGACCACCGGGGAGCTGTTTTTT
TRBJ2-7,TRBV7-9,TRBD1,.,CASSRTGQGAWEQYF,TGTGCCAGCAGCCGAACGGGACAGGGGGCATGGGAGCAGTACTTC
TRBJ1-4,TRBV4-3,.,few,CASSPTGNPNEKLFF,TGCGCCAGCAGCCCTACGGGGAACCCTAATGAAAAACTGTTTTTT
TRBJ1-2,TRBV28,.,.,CASSLGVYGYTF,TGTGCCAGCAGTTTGGGGGTCTATGGCTACACCTTC
TRBJ1-3,TRBV7-2,.,.,CASTPPVALSGNTIYF,TGTGCCAGCACCCCACCCGTGGCTCTCTCTGGAAACACCATATATTTT
TRBJ1-4,TRBV14,.,.,CASSQAGRKLFF,TGTGCCAGCAGCCAAGCGGGACGGAAACTGTTTTTT
TRBJ1-2,TRBV10-3,.,.,CAISEGWPAPGYTF,TGTGCCATCAGTGAGGGGTGGCCCGCCCCGGGCTACACCTTC
TRBJ2-3,TRBV5-1,.,.,CASSVGALTDTQYF,TGCGCCAGCAGCGTTGGGGCGTTGACAGATACGCAGTATTTT
TRBJ2-3,TRBV14,.,.,CASSQDITSTDTQYF,TGTGCCAGCAGCCAAGATATAACTAGCACAGATACGCAGTATTTT